A single sample gave rise to the 6 T cell receptor beta chains below, sequenced in a study of T-cell memory formation after mild COVID-19 (dated by TCRdb to about 2021). The method was 5' RACE. The run used an Illumina NovaSeq 6000. TCRdb applied fastp at Q25 and MiXCR to the public reads, then kept only in-frame beta chains. All rows with the same CDR3 protein become a single entry with the most common DNA and genes. The sample table holds some 180,000 distinct CDR3 sequences, of which under 20% were seen once. Approximately 4% of the sample is held by the ten biggest clonotypes. Specimen: PBMCs or a T cell subset sorted from them (not recorded which). These TCRs come from a man aged 18-30 years who had mild COVID-19 (a few samples of this study predate the infection). The sample titles of this study are shuffled in the database, so cell type and time point are left out; the donor was told from shared clones.

This clonotype was counted a few times. The chain joins TRBV20-1 to TRBJ2-1, with 9 nucleotides matching TRBD2. V gave up 0 bases and J gave up 5 bases; unmatched junction bases: 5. CDR1 and CDR2 from the germline V gene are DFQATT and SNEGSKA (reference sequence). The CDR3 length is 15 residues. The CDR3 DNA sequence: TGCAGTGCTAGAGATCCCCAGCGGGGGGACAATGAGCAGTTCTTC. It is translated as CSARDPQRGDNEQFF.

The chain carries TRBV27 and TRBJ1-1; D ambiguous. Germline V lookup: CDR1 MNHEY, CDR2 SMNVEV (reference sequence). The CDR3 has 13 residues. Between the trimmed V and J ends, which lost 5 bases and 2 bases, there was a span of 9 bases. The CDR3 nucleotides are TGTGCCAGCAGTGAACAGAGAAACACTGAAGCTTTCTTT. It yields the protein CASSEQRNTEAFF.

The chain joins TRBV3-1 to TRBJ2-5, with a possible D match to TRBD2 (6 bases). V was cut by 3 bases and J by 2 bases, with 7 bases left in between. Germline loops: CDR1 LGHDT, CDR2 YNNKEL (reference sequence). The CDR3 sequence is 13 residues long. The CDR3 loop is CASSQAGQETQYF. In nucleotides, the CDR3 is TGTGCCAGCAGCCAGGCGGGGCAAGAGACCCAGTACTTC.

The CDR3 DNA reads TGTGCCAGCAGCTACTCCGATGAGCAGTTCTTC. This encodes CASSYSDEQFF. The genes are TRBV5-6 and TRBJ2-1; no reliable D call. The CDR3 consists of 11 residues. The germline V and J ends were trimmed by 3 bases and 8 bases, with 6 bases remaining between them. Germline V CDR1 and CDR2: SGHDT, YYEEEE.

This clonotype was picked up a small number of times. This chain joins TRBV18 and TRBJ2-5, with TRBD1 matching over 10 bases. The ends lost 7 bases at V and 5 bases at J; junction bases unmatched: 4. Germline CDR1 KGHSH, CDR2 LQKENI. The CDR3 sequence is 13 residues long. CDR3 coding DNA: TGTGCCAGCTTGCCGGGACAGGGGGAGACCCAGTACTTC. Translating it yields CASLPGQGETQYF.

This clonotype was recorded a few times. The chain is built from TRBV11-2 and TRBJ2-3; TRBD2 is a possible D gene (5 bases). Per the germline V gene, CDR1 is SGHAT and CDR2 is FQNNGV. Trimming shortened V by 6 bases and J by 10 bases, and 14 bases separated the two germline ends. The CDR3 has 12 residues. In DNA form, the CDR3 reads TGTGCCAGCAGTTGGACTGACATTGCGCAGTATTTT. Translated, it gives CASSWTDIAQYF.